One and the same sample provided the 14 T cell receptor beta chains below, sequenced in a study of blood T cell repertoires in COVID-19. The table came from immunoSEQ multiplex PCR; TCRdb's copy has only in-frame clones and leaves some out. The sample has 200,000 to 300,000 clones, around four fifths seen once. Sequenced: peripheral blood. The receptors come from a man in his 60s with acute or convalescent COVID-19.

The V and J genes are TRBV19 and TRBJ1-1, with 9 bases lining up with TRBD1. Germline CDR1 and CDR2: LNHDA and SQIVND (reference sequence). The CDR3 length is 17 residues. Trimming cost V 1 base and J 4 bases; bases outside gene matches: 10. In nucleotides, the CDR3 is TGTGCCAGTAGTATAGTCCCTCAATCGACAGGGGGCACTGAAGCTTTCTTT. Translating it yields CASSIVPQSTGGTEAFF.

The chain combines TRBV6-1 with TRBJ1-2; D is unresolved. With 3 bases removed from V and 4 bases from J, the gap between germline ends came to 6 bases. In germline, CDR1 is MNHNS, CDR2 SASEGT. The CDR3 length is 12 residues. CDR3: CASSDRIYGYTF. The CDR3 DNA reads as TGTGCCAGCAGTGACAGGATCTATGGCTACACCTTC.

The genes are TRBV3-1 (or the pseudogene TRBV3-2) and TRBJ2-3; TRBD2 agrees at 7 bases. Looked up from germline, CDR1 is LGHDT and CDR2 is YNNKEL (reference sequence). V trimming: 4 bases; J trimming: 1 base; junction bases outside the gene matches: 14. CDR3 length: 18 amino acids. The CDR3 DNA reads TGTGCCAGCAGCCGCCTAGCTGGCGGGAGATCTGGCACAGATACGCAGTATTTT. It codes for CASSRLAGGRSGTDTQYF.

The J gene is TRBJ2-5, the V gene TRBV18; D might be TRBD1 (6 bases). CDR1 and CDR2 from the germline V gene are KGHSH and LQKENI. The CDR3 runs 13 residues. Trimming took off 5 bases at V and 5 bases at J, with 12 bases between the two ends. This CDR3 reads CASSTGMQETQYF. As DNA, the CDR3 is TGTGCCAGCTCAACAGGGATGCAGGAGACCCAGTACTTC.

The genes are TRBV27 and TRBJ1-4, with TRBD1 matching 7 bases. CDR3 size: 13 residues. The V gene end was trimmed by 5 bases and the J gene end by 5 bases; junction bases not matched to a gene: 2. Germline CDR1 MNHEY, CDR2 SMNVEV (reference sequence). In nucleotides, the CDR3 is TGTGCCAGCAGTCGAGGGGGCAATGAAAAACTGTTTTTT. This codes for CASSRGGNEKLFF.

V and J are TRBV11-2 and TRBJ2-5; 8 bases agree with TRBD2. The CDR3 is 16 residues long. V lost 0 bases to trimming and J lost 4 bases; unmatched junction nucleotides: 7. Germline values: CDR1 SGHAT, CDR2 FQNNGV. CDR3 sequence (DNA): TGTGCCAGCAGCTTAGATATTATGGGACTAGGAGAGACCCAGTACTTC. Its protein is CASSLDIMGLGETQYF.

This clone occurred many times. The chain is built from TRBV10-1 and TRBJ2-7, with TRBD1 as a possible D gene (5 bases). Trimming took off 8 bases at V and 2 bases at J, with 13 bases between the two ends. Germline CDR1 is WNHNN and CDR2 is SYGVQD (reference sequence). The CDR3 spans 13 residues. CDR3 DNA: TGCGCCAGCCACCTCAGGGTTCCCTACGAGCAGTACTTC. Encoded protein: CASHLRVPYEQYF.

This rearrangement joins TRBV7-9 to TRBJ1-2; weak D call: TRBD1 (6 bases). The germline V and J ends were trimmed by 4 bases and 3 bases, with 15 bases remaining between them. The germline CDR1 and CDR2 sequences are SEHNR and FQNEAQ (reference sequence). This CDR3 is 15 amino acids long. The CDR3 loop is CASSSHGEGDYGYTF. CDR3 coding DNA: TGTGCCAGCAGCTCCCACGGAGAGGGGGACTATGGCTACACCTTC.

The V and J genes are TRBV28 and TRBJ2-3; 7 positions agree with TRBD1. J gave up 3 bases and V 6 bases, and 12 bases lay outside the gene matches. The CDR3 has 16 residues. Germline-derived CDR1 and CDR2 are MDHEN and SYDVKM. The CDR3 here is CASRVLRSGGTDTQYF. The CDR3 nucleotides read TGTGCCAGCAGGGTACTAAGATCAGGGGGTACAGATACGCAGTATTTT.

The V gene is TRBV7-2, the J gene TRBJ2-7; TRBD2 is a possible D gene (5 bases). The CDR3 totals 14 residues. V was pared by 2 bases and J by 0 bases, with 8 bases between. Germline CDR1 reads SGHTA; CDR2 reads FQGNSA. The CDR3 DNA reads as TGTGCCAGCAGCTTAATGAGGGTCTCCTACGAGCAGTACTTC. Protein sequence: CASSLMRVSYEQYF.

The chain employs TRBV28 and TRBJ1-2; 7 bases match TRBD1. The CDR3 has 13 amino acids. The junction had 7 bases not matched to a gene; V was cut back by 6 bases and J by 6 bases. Germline V CDR1 and CDR2: MDHEN, SYDVKM. CDR3 region: CASRIQGKDGYTF. DNA of the CDR3: TGTGCCAGCAGAATACAGGGGAAGGATGGCTACACCTTC.

This sequence joins TRBV3-1 (or the pseudogene TRBV3-2) and TRBJ1-6; 9 nucleotides line up with TRBD1. This CDR3 has 16 residues. V gave up 3 bases and J gave up 9 bases; unmatched junction bases: 9. In germline, CDR1 is LGHDT, CDR2 YNNKEL (reference sequence). In DNA form, the CDR3 reads TGTGCCAGCAGCCACGAAGGGGGGGGACAGGGTTCACCCCTCCACTTT. It encodes CASSHEGGGQGSPLHF.

The V gene is TRBV30, the J gene TRBJ1-6, with 7 bases aligning to TRBD1. Germline-derived CDR1 and CDR2 are GTSNPN and SVGIG (reference sequence). Unmatched junction bases numbered 15, after V lost 3 bases and J lost 4 bases. CDR3 size: 18 residues. CDR3 in amino acids: CAWSLNVLGTVYNSPLHF. CDR3 bases: TGTGCCTGGAGCCTAAATGTCCTGGGGACAGTGTATAATTCACCCCTCCACTTT.

This chain links TRBV6-5 with TRBJ2-7, with a possible D match to TRBD1 (5 bases). The V and J ends lost 8 bases and 7 bases respectively, with 15 bases between them. CDR1 is MNHEY and CDR2 is SVGAGI in the germline V gene. This CDR3 has 12 residues. CDR3 residues: CASLMGLREQYF. CDR3 nucleotides: TGTGCCAGCCTAATGGGGCTGCGAGAGCAGTACTTC.